Included here is one T cell receptor (beta chain) sequence, with context. No antigen is known for it. No base qualities exist here, and no much larger clone lies one base off it. For repertoire sequencing, the TCR beta CDR3 regions were amplified from RNA transcripts. The first round was an RT-PCR using HTBI primers with the Qiagen OneStep RT-PCR kit, and this first round was followed by a second-round multiplex PCR, then size selection and purification. Sequencing of the libraries was carried out on an Illumina HiSeq2000 in paired-end mode with 100 bp reads. Regarding the original processing steps: SOAPnuke was used to process the reads, removing any read that contained adapters or uncalled bases, had a mean Phred below 15, or lacked an exact match to the constant primer or identifier. COPE v1.2.5 was used to merge the high-quality paired reads. Clonotypes were defined as unique nucleotide sequences and were aligned to IMGT TRB V, D and J references using MiTCR v1.1. The analysis was limited to V-J combinations with a frequency above 0.0001, which together covered 99.2% of the repertoires. For each V-J combination, a TCR clonal expansion and chaos score was defined as the ratio of F50 clonal expansion to chaos observed in the TCRdist matrix. Welch's t-statistics and random forest were used to narrow the features down to around 12 V-J combinations, which were then fed into a naive Bayes classifier. The similarity between thyroid and blood repertoires was quantified using the Morisita-Horn index. TCRdb took the public reads, trimmed them with fastp at Q25, ran MiXCR for clone calling and kept in-frame beta chains. Rows are unified per CDR3 protein, each entry keeping the most common DNA and genes. What appears here as the V and J calls and clone size reflects TCRdb's work, not the paper's. This sample has more than 300,000 distinct CDR3 sequences in its table, and 17% of those were observed once. 2.4% of the sample rests with the top ten.

Stable hyperthyroidism was defined as no progression to ophthalmopathy within 18 months of follow-up. Patients with hyperthyroidism were aged 18 to 65 years, had been newly diagnosed, and had a disease duration of less than 2 months. Patients were excluded if they had other autoimmune diseases, uncontrolled infections, pregnancy or lactation. Diagnosis relied on clinical symptoms, serum thyroxine, TRAb, thyroid ultrasound and orbital computed tomography. PBMCs were isolated from 7.5 to 10 ml of fresh peripheral blood by Ficoll-Paque density gradient centrifugation. Trizol reagent was used to extract the total RNA, and its quality was then checked on an Agilent 2100 Bioanalyzer. The data belong to a study of Graves' ophthalmopathy and Graves' hyperthyroidism (dated by TCRdb to between 2018 and 2020). A note on the overall study: Peripheral blood was collected at initial diagnosis, before any treatment. The study used TCR beta repertoire signatures to distinguish Graves' ophthalmopathy from Graves' hyperthyroidism and to predict progression to ophthalmopathy. In total, 135 blood samples were TCR-sequenced: 43 ophthalmopathy, roughly 77 hyperthyroidism and 17 hyperthyroidism-to-ophthalmopathy patients. To explore V-J signatures that distinguish ophthalmopathy from hyperthyroidism, a discovery set of under 110 patients was enrolled, made up of around 44 with ophthalmopathy and under 65 with stable hyperthyroidism. An independent validation cohort comprised around 19 hyperthyroidism patients and roughly 15 patients who later progressed from hyperthyroidism to ophthalmopathy. T-cell repertoires of thyroid tissue and blood were compared in over 5 hyperthyroidism patients. Following sample collection, hyperthyroidism patients were given methimazole at a starting dose of 30 mg daily, and ophthalmopathy patients were given high-dose intravenous methylprednisolone.

What the authors observed across the whole study: The 13-signature model separated ophthalmopathy from stable hyperthyroidism with around 90% sensitivity and around 84% specificity in cross-validation, and 80%/75% in the test set. In validation, the model predicted ophthalmopathy progression with more than 70% sensitivity and approximately 72% specificity; approximately 12 predicted patients were CT-confirmed with GO in a median of 6.5 months. No statistical method was used to predetermine the sample size, and group allocation was not hidden from the investigators. Most expanded thyroid clonotypes with a frequency above 0.001 also appeared in blood, which suggests that blood repertoires may reflect the immune response in the thyroid.

V loses 2 bases of germline sequence and J loses 7 bases, and the interval between the two ends is 14 bases. Measured from the cysteine to the phenylalanine, the CDR3 is 14 residues long. Kept here is only the CDR3 DNA, which spans 42 bases and is read in frame from base 1. The material sequenced was peripheral blood. The chain is encoded by TRBV12-3 or TRBV12-4 joined to TRBJ1-2; the D gene is unclear. This receptor was identified in an adult woman with stable Graves' hyperthyroidism. The CDR3 loop reads CASSLRVPEGGYTF. The DNA sequence reads TGTGCCAGCAGTTTAAGGGTGCCTGAGGGTGGCTACACCTTC.